Listed below are T cell receptor beta chains from one sample, sequenced in a study of T cell responses to AZD1222 COVID-19 vaccine. Profiling relied on immunoSEQ multiplex PCR, and the TCRdb table lists in-frame clones only, not all of them. This table holds under 150,000 clones, about 90% found once. Sample: peripheral blood, taken on day 0 of AZD1222 vaccination. All receptors derive from an adult in good health. CDR3s include the opening cysteine and the closing phenylalanine or tryptophan. The D gene is left open where the match is weak. The listing skips clone size in some rows; elsewhere it reads once, few, many or a size class.

TGTGCCAGTAGCACCGTGGCTAGCGGGGCCTACGAGCAGTACTTC | CASSTVASGAYEQYF | NA | TRBJ2-7 | TRBD2 | TRBV19
TGTGCCAGCTCACGCGGCGGGGAGCTGTTTTTT | CASSRGGELFF | NA | TRBJ2-2 | NA | TRBV18
TGTGCCAGTAGTATGCAACTAGCCAAAAACATTCAGTACTTC | CASSMQLAKNIQYF | NA | TRBJ2-4 | NA | TRBV19
TGTGCCATCAGTGAGCAAAGGAACACTGAAGCTTTCTTT | CAISEQRNTEAFF | NA | TRBJ1-1 | NA | TRBV10-3
TGTGCCTGGAGTGCCAACAGGGGTTGGGGCACAGATACGCAGTATTTT | CAWSANRGWGTDTQYF | few | TRBJ2-3 | TRBD1 | TRBV30
TGTGCCAGCAGGGTCGGACTAGACACAGATACGCAGTATTTT | CASRVGLDTDTQYF | NA | TRBJ2-3 | TRBD2 | TRBV27
TGTGCCAGTAGTGATCCCCACGGGGTTCGATACGAGCAGTACTTC | CASSDPHGVRYEQYF | NA | TRBJ2-7 | NA | TRBV19
TGTGCCACCAGCTTTGACGAGGGGCTTGAAGCTTTCTTT | CATSFDEGLEAFF | NA | TRBJ1-1 | NA | TRBV15
TGTGCCTCCCGAGGTGGCATGGACACTGAAGCTTTCTTT | CASRGGMDTEAFF | NA | TRBJ1-1 | NA | TRBV30
TGTGCCTGGAGTGGGCCTCACAATGAGCAGTTCTTC | CAWSGPHNEQFF | NA | TRBJ2-1 | NA | TRBV30
TGTGCCAGCAGCTCGGAGGGCAGGGGAAAAATGAACACTGAAGCTTTCTTT | CASSSEGRGKMNTEAFF | NA | TRBJ1-1 | NA | TRBV7-9
TGTGCCACCAGCAGAGATTTACAGCAGTTCTTC | CATSRDLQQFF | NA | TRBJ2-1 | NA | TRBV15